This is a list of T cell receptor beta chains from one sample in a study of T-cell reconstitution after alpha-beta-depleted transplantation in children. MiXCR, applied by TCRdb to the PCR reads, yields one record per CDR3 protein. The data show about 310,000 distinct CDR3 sequences, more than 20% seen once. The specimen comprised PBMCs, mostly from graft donor cells, sampled 180 days after TCRalphabeta/CD19-depleted stem cell transplant. The receptors here all came from a male patient between 10 and 17 years old who had a stem cell transplant for acute lymphoblastic leukemia, so the T cells may come from the graft donor. CDR3s include the opening cysteine and the closing phenylalanine or tryptophan. A D gene is named only where the DNA matches it firmly. Not all rows give a size; the values are once, few, many and, for expanded clones, a class.

clone_size j_call v_call cdr3_length d_call cdr3_aa cdr3_nt
many TRBJ2-2 TRBV20-1 14 TRBD2 CSASSGIGTGELFF TGCAGTGCTAGCAGCGGGATCGGAACCGGGGAGCTGTTTTTT
few TRBJ2-3 TRBV5-1 15 . CASSFTSGPSDTQYF TGCGCCAGCAGCTTTACGAGTGGTCCGTCAGATACGCAGTATTTT
. TRBJ2-1 TRBV30 14 TRBD2 CAWGLLAGGREQFF TGTGCCTGGGGGCTACTAGCGGGAGGCCGGGAGCAGTTCTTC
. TRBJ2-3 TRBV3-1 15 . CASSALAIITDTQYF TGTGCCAGCAGCGCCCTAGCGATCATCACAGATACGCAGTATTTT
. TRBJ2-1 TRBV7-9 17 TRBD2 CASRPNKREADYNEQFF TGTGCCAGCAGGCCCAATAAGCGGGAGGCCGATTACAATGAGCAGTTCTTC
few TRBJ1-3 TRBV5-1 15 . CASSLQGSAGNTIYF TGCGCCAGCAGCCTACAGGGTTCTGCTGGAAACACCATATATTTT
few TRBJ2-2 TRBV4-2 15 . CASSQDWGFTGELFF TGTGCCAGCAGCCAAGATTGGGGATTCACCGGGGAGCTGTTTTTT
few TRBJ2-4 TRBV7-9 16 TRBD1 CASSLARQGIKNIQYF TGTGCCAGCAGCTTGGCACGACAGGGGATCAAAAACATTCAGTACTTC
few TRBJ2-1 TRBV15 18 . CATSSHPRGYTLHNEQFF TGTGCCACCAGCTCCCACCCAAGGGGCTACACTCTCCACAATGAGCAGTTCTTC
few TRBJ2-5 TRBV5-1 13 . CASSVGTQETQYF TGCGCCAGCAGCGTTGGGACCCAAGAGACCCAGTACTTC
. TRBJ2-7 TRBV18 14 . CASSPPPFTYEQYF TGTGCCAGCTCACCGCCCCCTTTTACCTACGAGCAGTACTTC
. TRBJ2-1 TRBV18 16 . CASSPIAPSLLVEQFF TGTGCCAGCTCACCAATTGCGCCTAGCCTTTTAGTTGAGCAGTTCTTC